The clone carrying this TCR beta chain has only a few counts. Its target is unknown. The protocol was immunoSEQ multiplex PCR, while the TCRdb copy is restricted to in-frame clones and leaves out a portion. In the table there are 20,000 to 25,000 clones, roughly 70% of which are singletons. Germline V gene sequence: CDR1 GTSNPN, CDR2 SVGIG (reference sequence). Trimming cost V 3 bases and J 4 bases, with 15 bases left between them. CDR3 length equals 14 residues. These data come from a study of PD-1 blockade in classical Hodgkin lymphoma. Autologous stem cell transplantation was followed by relapse in every patient, and brentuximab vedotin exposure varied. Findings of the study overall: Lower baseline TCR diversity marked trial partial responders and progressors. CD4+ TCR diversity, unlike CD8+, climbed significantly by C4D1. Relapsed/refractory patients reportedly had the lowest baseline TCR diversity, below newly diagnosed patients, who were below healthy donors.

The V and J genes are TRBV30 and TRBJ2-5; possibly TRBD2 for D (7 bases). The sample consisted of peripheral blood mononuclear cells (PBMCs), taken at baseline. The sequence derives from a human donor with classical Hodgkin lymphoma. The CDR3 nucleotides are TGTGCCTGGAGCGCGCGGGGAGGGGGAGAGACCCAGTACTTC. Translating gives CAWSARGGGETQYF.